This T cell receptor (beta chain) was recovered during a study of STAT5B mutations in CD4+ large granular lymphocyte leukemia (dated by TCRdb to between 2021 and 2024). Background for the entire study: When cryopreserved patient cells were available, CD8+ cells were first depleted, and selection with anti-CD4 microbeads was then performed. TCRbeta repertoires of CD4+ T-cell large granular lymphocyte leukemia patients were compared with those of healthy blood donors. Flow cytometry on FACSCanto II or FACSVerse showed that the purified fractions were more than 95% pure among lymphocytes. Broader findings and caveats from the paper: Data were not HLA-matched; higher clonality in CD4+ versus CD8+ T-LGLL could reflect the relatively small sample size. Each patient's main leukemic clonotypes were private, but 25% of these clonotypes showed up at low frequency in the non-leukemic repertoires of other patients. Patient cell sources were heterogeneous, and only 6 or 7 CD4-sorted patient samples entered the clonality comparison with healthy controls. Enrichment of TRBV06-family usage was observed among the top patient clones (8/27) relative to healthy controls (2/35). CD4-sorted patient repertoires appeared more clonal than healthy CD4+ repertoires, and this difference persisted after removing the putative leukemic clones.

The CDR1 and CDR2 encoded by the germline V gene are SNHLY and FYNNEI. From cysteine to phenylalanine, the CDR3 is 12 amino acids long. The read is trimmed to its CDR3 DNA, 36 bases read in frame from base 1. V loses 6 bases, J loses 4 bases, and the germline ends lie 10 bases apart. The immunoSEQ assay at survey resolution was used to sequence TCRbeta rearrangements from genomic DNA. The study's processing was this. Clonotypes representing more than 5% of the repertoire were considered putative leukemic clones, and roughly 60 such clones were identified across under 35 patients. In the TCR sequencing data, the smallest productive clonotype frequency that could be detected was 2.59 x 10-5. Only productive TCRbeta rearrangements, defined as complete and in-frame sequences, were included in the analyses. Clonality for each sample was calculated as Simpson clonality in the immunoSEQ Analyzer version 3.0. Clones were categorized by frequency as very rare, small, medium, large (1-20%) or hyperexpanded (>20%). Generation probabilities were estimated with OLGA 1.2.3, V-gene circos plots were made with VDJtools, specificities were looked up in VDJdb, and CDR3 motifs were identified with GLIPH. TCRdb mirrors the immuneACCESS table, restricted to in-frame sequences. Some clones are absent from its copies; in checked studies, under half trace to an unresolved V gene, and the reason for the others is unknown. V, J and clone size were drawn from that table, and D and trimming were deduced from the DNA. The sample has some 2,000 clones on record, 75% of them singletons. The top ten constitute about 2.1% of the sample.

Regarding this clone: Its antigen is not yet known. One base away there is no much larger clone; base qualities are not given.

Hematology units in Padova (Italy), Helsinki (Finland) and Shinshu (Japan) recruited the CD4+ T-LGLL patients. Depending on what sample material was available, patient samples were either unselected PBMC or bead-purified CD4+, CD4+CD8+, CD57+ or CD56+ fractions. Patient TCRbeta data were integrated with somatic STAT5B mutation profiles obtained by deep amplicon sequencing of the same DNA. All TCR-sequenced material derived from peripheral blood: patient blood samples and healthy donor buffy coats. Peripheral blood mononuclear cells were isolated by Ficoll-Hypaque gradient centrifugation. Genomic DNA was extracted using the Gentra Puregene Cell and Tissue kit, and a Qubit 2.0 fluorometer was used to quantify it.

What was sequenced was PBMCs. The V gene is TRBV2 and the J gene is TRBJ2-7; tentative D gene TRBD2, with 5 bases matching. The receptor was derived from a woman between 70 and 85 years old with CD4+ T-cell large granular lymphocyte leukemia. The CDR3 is CASREDSYEQYF. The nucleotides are TGTGCCAGCAGGGAGGACTCATACGAGCAGTACTTC. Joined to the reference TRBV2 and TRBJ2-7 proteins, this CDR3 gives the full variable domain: EPEVTQTPSHQVTQMGQEVILRCVPISNHLYFYWYRQILGQKVEFLVSFYNNEISEKSEIFDDQFSVERPDGSNFTLKIRSTKLEDSAMYFCASREDSYEQYFGPGTRLTVT.